These 9 T cell receptor beta chains came from one sample sequenced in a study of beta chain features in type 1 diabetes. Expressed TCRB transcripts were sequenced after all isolated RNA was converted to cDNA. Method: immunoSEQ multiplex PCR; TCRdb's copy keeps in-frame clones and lacks some. The sample has nearly 700,000 clones, around 15% seen once; the top ten hold about 0.02%. Their antigen targets remain unknown. Findings and limits, study-wide: Within each of all four CD4+ subsets, Type 1 diabetes patients had TCRB CDR3s that were moderately but significantly shorter.

The source material was naive CD4+ T cells from blood. Every receptor here comes from a man younger than 30 with type 1 diabetes.

The sample holds a few counts of this clone. The chain joins TRBV11-3 to TRBJ1-5; 7 nucleotides line up with TRBD1. CDR1 is SGHNT, CDR2 YENEEA, per germline. The CDR3 is 15 residues long. Trimming cost V 5 bases and J 3 bases; bases outside gene matches: 7. Here the CDR3 reads CASSLRGGNNQPQHF. In DNA, the CDR3 is TGTGCCAGCAGCCTCAGGGGGGGAAACAATCAGCCCCAGCATTTT.

Only a few counts were recorded for this clone. The chain uses TRBV4-1 and TRBJ2-5, with 12 nucleotides matching TRBD2. V gave up 4 bases and J gave up 3 bases; unmatched junction bases: 3. From germline, CDR1 is MGHRA and CDR2 YSYEKL. The CDR3 extends over 15 amino acids. The chain's CDR3 is CASSLRLAGEETQYF. The DNA of the CDR3 is TGCGCCAGCAGCCTACGACTAGCGGGGGAAGAGACCCAGTACTTC.

This clone has a handful of counts. The chain links TRBV6-1 to TRBJ2-3; 9 bases agree with TRBD1. The germline CDR1 and CDR2 sequences are MNHNS and SASEGT. V trimming: 8 bases; J trimming: 1 base; junction bases outside the gene matches: 7. The CDR3 has 15 amino acids. The CDR3 DNA reads as TGTGCCAGCGTCACAGGGGGCGCGGGCACAGATACGCAGTATTTT. As protein: CASVTGGAGTDTQYF.

The genes are TRBV10-3 and TRBJ1-2, with D possibly being TRBD1 (6 bases). CDR3 length equals 16 residues. CDR1 is ENHRY and CDR2 is SYGVKD in the germline V gene. The V end lost 2 bases, the J end lost 3 bases, and 16 bases lay between the germline ends. The CDR3 sequence: CAISEPGTIADYGYTF. The CDR3 DNA reads as TGTGCCATCAGTGAGCCGGGGACAATAGCGGACTATGGCTACACCTTC.

The table lists this clone with a few counts. The rearrangement uses TRBV27 and TRBJ2-3; the match to TRBD2 covers 7 bases. The CDR3 has 13 residues. CDR1 is MNHEY and CDR2 is SMNVEV in the germline V gene (reference sequence). The V gene end was trimmed by 7 bases and the J gene end by 3 bases; junction bases not matched to a gene: 4. The CDR3 loop reads CASTREGTDTQYF. The CDR3 DNA follows: TGTGCCAGCACTAGGGAGGGGACAGATACGCAGTATTTT.

CDR3 nucleotide sequence: TGTGCCGGCCAGGTGAACACTGAAGCTTTCTTT. Translated, it gives CAGQVNTEAFF. The V and J genes are TRBV30 and TRBJ1-1, with D hard to call. Germline V gives CDR1 GTSNPN, CDR2 SVGIG (reference sequence). Trimming pared 8 bases from V and 0 bases from J, leaving 7 bases between. The CDR3 has 11 residues.

This clone has a handful of counts. The gene calls are TRBV4-1 and TRBJ2-7; 8 bases map to TRBD2. The length of the CDR3 is 14 residues. V dropped 1 base and J dropped 4; count of bases not matched to a gene: 3. From germline, CDR1 is MGHRA and CDR2 YSYEKL. The CDR3 DNA reads as TGCGCCAGCAGCCAAGGCGGGGGGATATACGAGCAGTACTTC. This codes for CASSQGGGIYEQYF.

The chain links TRBV10-3 to TRBJ2-5, with D perhaps being TRBD1 or TRBD2 (5 bases each). Germline CDR1 reads ENHRY; CDR2 reads SYGVKD. Trimming removed 1 base at V and 5 bases at J, with 17 bases between. The CDR3 is 16 amino acids. The CDR3 here is CAISEFRWGSTETQYF. The CDR3 DNA reads TGTGCCATCAGTGAGTTTAGGTGGGGGTCGACGGAGACCCAGTACTTC.

This sequence joins TRBV28 and TRBJ2-7, with 12 bases identical to TRBD1. The CDR3 covers 15 residues. The V segment lost 6 bases and the J segment 4 bases; nucleotides outside the gene matches: 7. Looked up from germline, CDR1 is MDHEN and CDR2 is SYDVKM. The CDR3 DNA sequence: TGTGCCAGCAGAATACCGGGACAGGGGGCATACGAGCAGTACTTC. As protein: CASRIPGQGAYEQYF.